The 15 T cell receptor beta chains in this list originate from one sample, sequenced in a study of blood T cells in healthy people across ages. Primed by a sample-barcoded 5' primer and a J-beta primer mix, a second PCR proceeded for roughly 6 to 12 cycles. TCRdb re-called the 5' RACE reads through MiXCR, storing one row per CDR3 protein. The profile shows more than 700,000 distinct CDR3 sequences, 40% to 65% of them singletons. Sequencing was carried out using blood. The receptors shown here come from an elderly man in good health.

V usage is TRBV6-5 and J usage is TRBJ1-1; unclear D gene. The CDR3 consists of 14 residues. Trimming left V 4 bases short and J 1 base short, with 10 bases between. Per the germline V gene, CDR1 is MNHEY and CDR2 is SVGAGI. The CDR3 reads CASSSPLSNTEAFF. CDR3 nucleotide sequence: TGTGCCAGCAGTTCCCCCCTATCGAACACTGAAGCTTTCTTT.

The genes are TRBV30 and TRBJ2-5; TRBD2 is a possible D gene (5 bases). The DNA matches TRBJ2-7 better at its end, which makes the J call doubtful. The CDR3 covers 14 residues. CDR1 GTSNPN and CDR2 SVGIG come from the germline V gene (reference sequence). Here the CDR3 reads CAYWASRPSYEQYF. The DNA for the CDR3 is TGTGCCTACTGGGCTAGCCGACCATCCTACGAGCAGTACTTC.

V is TRBV15 and J is TRBJ2-4; D remains ambiguous. Trimming removed 11 bases at V and 0 bases at J, with 8 bases between. Germline V gene lookup returns CDR1 LNHNV and CDR2 YYDKDF (reference sequence). This CDR3 is 12 amino acids long. The CDR3 DNA reads TGTGCCGCAACCCTAGCCAAAAACATTCAGTACTTC. It specifies CAATLAKNIQYF.

The rearrangement uses TRBV3-1 and TRBJ2-1; 9 bases match TRBD1. The V segment lost 4 bases and the J segment 9 bases; nucleotides outside the gene matches: 10. This CDR3 has 15 amino acids. In germline, CDR1 is LGHDT, CDR2 YNNKEL (reference sequence). CDR3 nucleotides: TGTGCCAGCAGCCCGGGGACAGGGCTGTATGGTGAGCAGTTCTTC. Translating gives CASSPGTGLYGEQFF.

The chain couples TRBV12-5 to TRBJ2-1; D is unclear. The length of the CDR3 is 18 residues. V was shortened by 0 bases and J by 6 bases, with 21 bases between the two germline ends. Germline CDR1 reads LGHNT; CDR2 reads FRNRAP. The DNA for the CDR3 is TGTGCTAGTGGTTTGGTTACTCTAGGGTCCGTCGCCCCCAATGAGCAGTTCTTC. Amino acid sequence: CASGLVTLGSVAPNEQFF.

The V gene is TRBV27, the J gene TRBJ2-1; D gene ambiguous. Trimming took off 8 bases at V and 2 bases at J, with 16 bases between the two ends. The CDR3 sequence is 15 residues long. CDR1 and CDR2 (germline): MNHEY, SMNVEV (reference sequence). CDR3 sequence: CASRPDVGTYNEQFF. The CDR3 nucleotides are TGTGCCAGCCGACCTGACGTAGGGACCTACAATGAGCAGTTCTTC.

A few counts support this clonotype. J is TRBJ1-2 and V is TRBV6-5; 10 bases align to TRBD1. Germline-derived CDR1 and CDR2 are MNHEY and SVGAGI. The CDR3 totals 15 residues. V shed 6 bases and J 8 bases; nucleotides not matched to a gene: 12. The CDR3 region has the DNA TGTGCCAGCAGCCTACTCCGGACAGGGGGGGACGGCTACACCTTC. Translation: CASSLLRTGGDGYTF.

This clonotype was detected a few times. The V call is TRBV7-2, the J call TRBJ2-7; D might be TRBD1 (6 bases). The V end lost 5 bases, the J end lost 7 bases, and 15 bases lay between the germline ends. CDR3 length equals 13 residues. CDR1 and CDR2 from the germline V gene are SGHTA and FQGNSA. The CDR3 sequence is CASSALQGWEQYF. Written as DNA, the CDR3 is TGTGCCAGCAGCGCACTACAGGGTTGGGAGCAGTACTTC.

This chain connects TRBV27 to TRBJ1-6, with TRBD1 as a possible D gene (5 bases). With 7 bases removed from V and 7 bases from J, the gap between germline ends came to 11 bases. This CDR3 region has 13 residues. Per the germline V gene, CDR1 is MNHEY and CDR2 is SMNVEV (reference sequence). The CDR3 DNA is TGTGCCAGCACCTCCGACAGAAATTCACCCCTCCACTTT. Translation gives CASTSDRNSPLHF.

V usage is TRBV4-1 and J usage is TRBJ1-4; possibly TRBD1 for D (6 bases). V was cut by 8 bases and J by 0 bases, with 10 bases left in between. Germline lookup yields CDR1 MGHRA and CDR2 YSYEKL. This CDR3 region has 14 residues. The CDR3 here is CASGKGATNEKLFF. CDR3 sequence (DNA): TGCGCCAGCGGAAAGGGGGCAACTAATGAAAAACTGTTTTTT.

CDR3 in amino acids: CASSLVTGKQETQYF. The CDR3 DNA is TGTGCCAGCAGCTTAGTGACGGGGAAGCAAGAGACCCAGTACTTC. The chain recombines TRBV7-2 with TRBJ2-5, with TRBD2 as a possible D gene (5 bases). The CDR3 covers 15 residues. V shed 1 base and J shed 2 bases, with 11 bases lying between them. CDR1 is SGHTA, CDR2 FQGNSA, per germline.

CDR3 coding DNA: TGTGCCAGCAGGGCGACTAGCGCTACCTACGAGCAGTACTTC. It codes for CASRATSATYEQYF. The V gene is TRBV27, the J gene TRBJ2-7, with TRBD2 matching over 8 bases. The V segment lost 6 bases and the J segment 2 bases; nucleotides outside the gene matches: 6. CDR1 is MNHEY and CDR2 is SMNVEV in the germline V gene (reference sequence). The CDR3 has 14 amino acids.

The chain joins TRBV20-1 to TRBJ2-1, with D tentatively TRBD1 (5 bases). Per germline, CDR1 DFQATT and CDR2 SNEGSKA (reference sequence). Trimming left V 5 bases short and J 8 bases short, with 16 bases between. The CDR3 is made up of 13 amino acids. CDR3 nucleotide sequence: TGCAGTGCTCTCCGTACAGGTCAGGATGAGCAGTTCTTC. It yields the protein CSALRTGQDEQFF.

The rearrangement links TRBV13 to TRBJ2-1; 9 bases match TRBD2. This CDR3 spans 16 amino acids. CDR1 and CDR2 from the germline V gene are PRHDT and FYEKMQ (reference sequence). V trimming: 4 bases; J trimming: 2 bases; junction bases outside the gene matches: 6. DNA for the CDR3: TGTGCCAGCAGCTCCTTAGCGGGAGCAACCTACAATGAGCAGTTCTTC. The encoded protein is CASSSLAGATYNEQFF. Variable domain in full (rest from reference TRBV13 and TRBJ2-1): AAGVIQSPRHLIKEKRETATLKCYPIPRHDTVYWYQQGPGQDPQFLISFYEKMQSDKGSIPDRFSAQQFSDYHSELNMSSLELGDSALYFCASSSLAGATYNEQFFGPGTRLTVL.

The V gene is TRBV9, the J gene TRBJ1-6; 8 nucleotides align to TRBD1. From germline, CDR1 is SGDLS and CDR2 YYNGEE. CDR3 length: 14 residues. J lost 10 bases, V lost 4 bases, and 7 bases had no gene match. DNA for the CDR3: TGTGCCAGCAGCAGTCGGACAGGGAAGTCACCCCTCCACTTT. It is translated as CASSSRTGKSPLHF.